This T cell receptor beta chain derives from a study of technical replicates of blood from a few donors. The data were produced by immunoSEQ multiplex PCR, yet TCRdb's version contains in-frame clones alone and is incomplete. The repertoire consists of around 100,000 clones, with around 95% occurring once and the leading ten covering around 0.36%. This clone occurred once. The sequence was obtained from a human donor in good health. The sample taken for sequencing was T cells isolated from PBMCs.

The CDR3 region has the DNA TGTGCCAGCAGCTTTACAGGGTCGGGGGGCCCTTACGAGCAGTACTTC. Amino acids: CASSFTGSGGPYEQYF. This chain links TRBV7-2 with TRBJ2-7; a weak D match, TRBD2 (7 bases). Trimming shortened V by 3 bases and J by 4 bases, and 19 bases separated the two germline ends. The CDR3 is 16 amino acids. Per the germline V gene, CDR1 is SGHTA and CDR2 is FQGNSA.